A selection of T cell receptor beta chains follows, all from one sample in a study of T cells in Graves' hyperthyroidism and ophthalmopathy. A single record per CDR3 protein comes from TCRdb applying MiXCR to the multiplex PCR reads. The repertoire has more than 550,000 distinct CDR3 sequences, 15% to 20% of them found once; the top ten carry 15% to 17%. The specimen was blood. The receptors here all came from a man in his forties or fifties with Graves' hyperthyroidism. Each CDR3 is given with its conserved first and last residue. The D gene is left open where the match is weak. Expanded clones are given a class, and other clones once, few, many or no size at all.

J | size | V | D | CDR3 | DNA
TRBJ1-1 | many | TRBV19 | TRBD1 | CASSPGQGGRDTEAFF | TGTGCCAGTAGTCCGGGACAGGGAGGAAGGGACACTGAAGCTTTCTTT
TRBJ2-5 | . | TRBV10-3 | TRBD2 | CAIRTAGEETQYF | TGTGCCATCAGGACGGCGGGAGAAGAGACCCAGTACTTC
TRBJ2-1 | . | TRBV7-9 | TRBD1 | CASSEGTGGGYEQFF | TGTGCCAGCAGCGAGGGGACAGGGGGCGGCTATGAGCAGTTCTTC
TRBJ2-7 | many | TRBV6-1 | . | CASSEIGGAIYEQYF | TGTGCCAGCAGTGAAATAGGGGGGGCCATCTACGAGCAGTACTTC
TRBJ2-3 | . | TRBV30 | TRBD2 | CAWSSSAGGPADTQYF | TGTGCCTGGAGTAGTTCGGCGGGAGGGCCAGCAGATACGCAGTATTTT
TRBJ2-7 | many | TRBV5-1 | TRBD2 | CASTWTSDSYEQYF | TGCGCCAGCACCTGGACTAGCGACTCCTACGAGCAGTACTTC
TRBJ2-1 | many | TRBV27 | TRBD2 | CASHSRGLAAYNEQFF | TGTGCCAGCCATTCCCGGGGACTAGCGGCCTACAATGAGCAGTTCTTC
TRBJ1-5 | few | TRBV5-1 | TRBD1 | CASSVQGSGQPQHF | TGCGCCAGCAGCGTACAGGGGTCAGGACAGCCCCAGCATTTT
TRBJ2-1 | many | TRBV5-1 | TRBD2 | CASSLVTSGTNEQFF | TGCGCCAGCAGCTTGGTGACTAGCGGGACCAATGAGCAGTTCTTC
TRBJ2-3 | . | TRBV7-2 | TRBD2 | CASSLGIAGGPTDTQYF | TGTGCCAGCAGCTTAGGAATAGCGGGAGGGCCAACAGATACGCAGTATTTT
TRBJ1-5 | many | TRBV12-3/TRBV12-4 | . | CASSLFGGRNQPQHF | TGTGCCAGCAGTTTGTTCGGGGGGCGAAATCAGCCCCAGCATTTT
TRBJ2-1 | once | TRBV7-3 | TRBD2 | CASSSQVGLAPNEQFF | TGTGCCAGCAGCTCACAGGTGGGACTAGCTCCCAATGAGCAGTTCTTC
TRBJ2-7 | . | TRBV5-1 | TRBD2 | CASSQAGGPREQYF | TGCGCCAGCAGCCAAGCGGGAGGGCCACGCGAGCAGTACTTC
TRBJ2-3 | . | TRBV4-3 | TRBD2 | CASSQGIAGATDTQYF | TGCGCCAGCAGCCAAGGGATAGCGGGAGCGACAGATACGCAGTATTTT
TRBJ2-5 | few | TRBV15 | . | CATSRDRARETQYF | TGTGCCACCAGCAGAGATCGAGCCCGGGAGACCCAGTACTTC
TRBJ2-2 | . | TRBV18 | TRBD2 | CASTTLGLAGLENTGELFF | TGTGCCAGCACGACCCTGGGGCTAGCGGGACTAGAGAACACCGGGGAGCTGTTTTTT
TRBJ2-1 | few | TRBV5-5 | TRBD2 | CASKGGTSGPSSYNEQFF | TGTGCCAGCAAGGGCGGTACTAGCGGACCTAGCTCCTACAATGAGCAGTTCTTC
TRBJ2-1 | many | TRBV28 | . | CASSLIQNEQFF | TGTGCCAGCAGTTTAATCCAGAATGAGCAGTTCTTC
TRBJ1-1 | many | TRBV9 | . | CASTFMGAFF | TGTGCCAGCACATTTATGGGAGCTTTCTTT
TRBJ2-3 | many | TRBV28 | TRBD1 | CASGTDLGTDTQYF | TGTGCCAGCGGGACAGATTTAGGAACAGATACGCAGTATTTT
TRBJ1-1 | many | TRBV15 | . | CATSRDRFATEAFF | TGTGCCACCAGCAGAGATAGGTTCGCTACTGAAGCTTTCTTT
TRBJ2-3 | . | TRBV9 | TRBD2 | CASSVRSGRNTDTQYF | TGTGCCAGCAGCGTGAGGAGCGGGAGGAACACAGATACGCAGTATTTT
TRBJ1-2 | many | TRBV12-3/TRBV12-4 | . | CASRERLLHNYGYTF | TGTGCCAGCAGGGAACGGTTGCTTCATAACTATGGCTACACCTTC
TRBJ1-1 | many | TRBV3-1 | . | CASSHWGTEAFF | TGTGCCAGCAGCCACTGGGGCACTGAAGCTTTCTTT
TRBJ2-3 | many | TRBV6-1 | . | CASSYWETTDTQYF | TGTGCCAGCAGTTACTGGGAGACCACAGATACGCAGTATTTT
TRBJ2-4 | few | TRBV29-1 | . | CSAERAGVLNIQYF | TGCAGCGCCGAGCGGGCTGGTGTTTTAAACATTCAGTACTTC
TRBJ1-4 | . | TRBV29-1 | . | CSVKGGLRETNEKLFF | TGCAGCGTGAAGGGGGGCCTCCGTGAAACTAATGAAAAACTGTTTTTT